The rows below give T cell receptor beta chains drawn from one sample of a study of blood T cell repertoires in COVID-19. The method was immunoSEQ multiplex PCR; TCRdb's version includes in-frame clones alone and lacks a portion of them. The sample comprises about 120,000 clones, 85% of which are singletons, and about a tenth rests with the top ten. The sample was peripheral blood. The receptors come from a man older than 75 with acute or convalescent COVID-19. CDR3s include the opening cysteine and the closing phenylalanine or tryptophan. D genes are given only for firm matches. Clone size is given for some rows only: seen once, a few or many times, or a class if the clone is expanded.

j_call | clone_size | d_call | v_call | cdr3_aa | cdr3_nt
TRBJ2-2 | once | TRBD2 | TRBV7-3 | CASSFAGGAAGELFF | TGTGCCAGCAGCTTCGCCGGGGGGGCTGCCGGGGAGCTGTTTTTT
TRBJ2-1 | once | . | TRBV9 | CASSGTPGLGNGRNNEQFF | TGTGCCAGCAGCGGAACACCGGGTCTCGGGAACGGTCGGAACAATGAGCAGTTCTTC
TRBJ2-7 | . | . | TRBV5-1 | CASSLALASYEQYF | TGCGCCAGCAGCTTGGCTCTAGCCTCCTACGAGCAGTACTTC
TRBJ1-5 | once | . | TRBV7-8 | CASSPQAGQPQHF | TGTGCCAGCAGCCCCCAGGCAGGTCAGCCCCAGCATTTT
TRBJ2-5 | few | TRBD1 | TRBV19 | CASRGQESSGETQYF | TGTGCCAGTAGGGGACAGGAATCGTCGGGAGAGACCCAGTACTTC
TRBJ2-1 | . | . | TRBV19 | CASSINGYNEQFF | TGTGCCAGTAGTATAAACGGCTACAATGAGCAGTTCTTC
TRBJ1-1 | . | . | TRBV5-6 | CASSLYEMNTEAFF | TGTGCCAGCAGCTTGTACGAGATGAACACTGAAGCTTTCTTT
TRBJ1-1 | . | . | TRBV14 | CASSRGDEAFF | TGTGCCAGCAGCCGAGGAGATGAAGCTTTCTTT
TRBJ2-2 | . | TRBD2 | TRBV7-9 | CASSSTSGMTGELFF | TGTGCCAGCAGCTCAACTAGCGGGATGACCGGGGAGCTGTTTTTT
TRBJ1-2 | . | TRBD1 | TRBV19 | CASRRDRSHYGYTF | TGTGCCAGTAGGAGGGACAGATCCCACTATGGCTACACCTTC
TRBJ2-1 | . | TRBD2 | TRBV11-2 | CASSLSRGTSEVVF | TGTGCCAGCAGCTTATCCAGAGGGACTAGCGAAGTAGTCTTC
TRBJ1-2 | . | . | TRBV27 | CASSLNREYGYTF | TGTGCCAGCAGTTTAAACAGGGAGTATGGCTACACCTTC
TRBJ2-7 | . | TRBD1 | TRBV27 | CASSQPGQGPTRVYF | TGTGCCAGCAGTCAGCCGGGACAGGGACCTACGAGGGTGTACTTC
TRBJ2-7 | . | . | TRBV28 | CASSPGQYEQYF | TGTGCCAGCAGTCCAGGACAATACGAGCAGTACTTC
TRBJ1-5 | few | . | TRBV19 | CASSRREAPNQPQHF | TGTGCCAGTAGTCGCAGGGAGGCCCCTAATCAGCCCCAGCATTTT
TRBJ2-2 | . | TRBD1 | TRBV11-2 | CAIRTGRETGELFF | TGTGCCATCAGGACAGGGCGGGAAACCGGGGAGCTGTTTTTT
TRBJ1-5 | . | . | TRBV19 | CASSIGRQGQNQPQHF | TGTGCCAGTAGTATAGGGCGCCAGGGGCAAAATCAGCCCCAGCATTTT
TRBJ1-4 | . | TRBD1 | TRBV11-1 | CASSRGQSNNEKLFF | TGTGCCAGCAGCCGGGGACAGTCAAATAATGAAAAACTGTTTTTT
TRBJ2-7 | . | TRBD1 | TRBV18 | CASSPGQGEVEQYF | TGTGCCAGCTCACCCGGACAGGGGGAGGTCGAGCAGTACTTC
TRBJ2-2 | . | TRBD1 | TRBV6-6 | CASRPIGQANTGELFF | TGTGCCAGCAGACCGATCGGACAGGCGAACACCGGGGAGCTGTTTTTT
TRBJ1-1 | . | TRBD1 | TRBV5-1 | CASSLGDRGLNTEAFF | TGCGCCAGCAGCTTGGGGGACAGGGGGTTAAACACTGAAGCTTTCTTT
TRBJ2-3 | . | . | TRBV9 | CASSGYLERRTDTQYF | TGTGCCAGCAGCGGATACCTAGAACGGCGCACAGATACGCAGTATTTT
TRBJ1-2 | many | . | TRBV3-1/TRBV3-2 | CASSQGRTVYGYTF | TGTGCCAGCAGCCAAGGCCGAACGGTCTATGGCTACACCTTC
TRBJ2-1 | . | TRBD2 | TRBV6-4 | CASSVGLAGGNEQFF | TGTGCCAGCAGTGTGGGACTAGCGGGGGGTAATGAGCAGTTCTTC
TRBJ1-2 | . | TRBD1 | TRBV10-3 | CAIRLDRDHGYTF | TGTGCCATCAGATTGGACAGGGATCATGGCTACACCTTC
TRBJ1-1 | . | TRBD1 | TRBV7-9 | CASSYYRGLEAFF | TGTGCCAGCAGCTACTACAGGGGGCTGGAAGCTTTCTTT
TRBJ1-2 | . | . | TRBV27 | CASSLRLDRNYGYTF | TGTGCCAGCAGTTTACGATTGGACAGAAACTATGGCTACACCTTC
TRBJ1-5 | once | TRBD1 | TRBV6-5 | CASSPGQGAQPQHF | TGTGCCAGCAGTCCCGGACAGGGGGCTCAGCCCCAGCATTTT
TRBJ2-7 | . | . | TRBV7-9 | CASRYAASEQYF | TGTGCCAGCAGATACGCGGCGTCCGAGCAGTACTTC
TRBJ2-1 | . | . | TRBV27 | CASSQIYGGHNEQFF | TGTGCCAGCAGCCAAATTTACGGGGGGCACAATGAGCAGTTCTTC
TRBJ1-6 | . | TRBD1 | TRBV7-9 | CASSFDPGQGRSPLHF | TGTGCCAGCAGCTTTGACCCGGGACAGGGGCGATCACCCCTCCACTTT
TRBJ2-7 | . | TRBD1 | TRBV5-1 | CASSLEWTGAYEQYF | TGCGCCAGCAGCTTGGAGTGGACAGGGGCCTACGAGCAGTACTTC
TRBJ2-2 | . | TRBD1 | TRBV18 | CASSPQGAANTGELFF | TGTGCCAGCTCACCTCAGGGGGCCGCGAACACCGGGGAGCTGTTTTTT
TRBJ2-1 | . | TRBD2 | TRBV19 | CASSNSGVSSYNEQFF | TGTGCCAGTAGTAATAGCGGGGTAAGCTCCTACAATGAGCAGTTCTTC
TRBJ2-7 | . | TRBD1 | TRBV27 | CASSSPGQTRYEQYF | TGTGCCAGCAGTTCCCCGGGACAGACACGCTACGAGCAGTACTTC
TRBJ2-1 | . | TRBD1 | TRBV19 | CATTTGGMSNEQFF | TGTGCCACCACGACAGGGGGCATGTCCAATGAGCAGTTCTTC
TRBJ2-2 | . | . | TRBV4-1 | CASSEGATGELFF | TGCGCCAGCAGCGAGGGTGCCACCGGGGAGCTGTTTTTT
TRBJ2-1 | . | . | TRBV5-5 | CAGSTGGHYNEQFF | TGTGCCGGAAGTACGGGGGGCCACTACAATGAGCAGTTCTTC
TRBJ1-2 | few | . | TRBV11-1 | CASSKGAYQLNYGYTF | TGTGCCAGCAGCAAAGGGGCCTACCAGCTGAACTATGGCTACACCTTC
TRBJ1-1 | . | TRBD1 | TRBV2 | CASLTGGQAFF | TGTGCCAGCCTGACAGGGGGCCAGGCTTTCTTT
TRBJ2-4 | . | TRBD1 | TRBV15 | CATSSTLGQGTKNIQYF | TGTGCCACCAGCAGCACCCTCGGACAGGGAACCAAAAACATTCAGTACTTC